What follows is one TCR beta chain and its context. The CDR3 is cut off 3 residues early in the read; its end comes from the germline J gene. Generated by immunoSEQ multiplex PCR, the TCRdb table keeps only in-frame clones and is missing some. The sample data list over 9,500 clones. The sample belongs to a study of T cells in women clearing cervical HPV infection. Study-wide context: Women with histologically confirmed HPV16-related CIN3 or worse, 2 with invasive cancer, served as cases. Controls' single incident HPV16 infection cleared within 12 months without precancer.

The CDR3 is 12 amino acids. Germline loops: CDR1 MNHEY, CDR2 SVGEGT. Sequences were obtained from blood buffy coat. The clonotype was recovered from a woman between 18 and 70 years old with a cervical HPV16 infection that either progressed to CIN3+ or cleared (not recorded which). The rearrangement joins TRBV6-2 or TRBV6-3 to TRBJ1-4, with D uncertain. The part of the CDR3 DNA that was read is TGTGCCAGCAGTTATCTAAATTCACCA. Translating it yields CASSYLNSP. The whole CDR3 sequence reads CASSYLNSPLFF.